The rows below give T cell receptor beta chains drawn from one sample of a study of blood T cell repertoires in COVID-19. Using immunoSEQ multiplex PCR, the repertoire was profiled, and TCRdb retains in-frame clones only, with some absent. The sample includes over 150,000 clones, about 88% of them seen just once. Sequenced: peripheral blood. The source of these receptors is a man aged 18 to 29 who had recovered from COVID-19. CDR3s include the opening cysteine and the closing phenylalanine or tryptophan. Each record gives: clone size, J gene, V gene, D gene, CDR3 protein, CDR3 DNA. A D gene is named only where the DNA matches it firmly. The size entry is marked missing in some rows and otherwise reads once, few, many or a size class.

.	TRBJ2-3	TRBV7-2	TRBD2	CASSSTSGRGADTQYF	TGTGCCAGCAGCTCGACTAGCGGGAGAGGAGCAGATACGCAGTATTTT
.	TRBJ2-7	TRBV19	.	CASSIGRGATYEQYF	TGTGCCAGTAGTATAGGGAGGGGCGCCACCTACGAGCAGTACTTC
.	TRBJ2-2	TRBV6-5	.	CAIRRSGGTGELFF	TGTGCCATCCGGAGGTCCGGGGGAACCGGGGAGCTGTTTTTT
.	TRBJ2-3	TRBV2	TRBD2	CASSERIAGRDTQYF	TGTGCCAGCAGTGAGAGGATAGCGGGGCGGGATACGCAGTATTTT
.	TRBJ2-3	TRBV9	.	CASSVHTDTQYF	TGTGCCAGCAGCGTTCACACAGATACGCAGTATTTT
.	TRBJ2-3	TRBV6-4	.	CASSEYGGSDTQYF	TGTGCCAGCAGCGAATACGGCGGTTCAGATACGCAGTATTTT
.	TRBJ2-2	TRBV3-1/TRBV3-2	TRBD1	CASSQKTGSTGELFF	TGTGCCAGCAGCCAGAAGACAGGGAGCACCGGGGAGCTGTTTTTT
.	TRBJ2-7	TRBV2	.	CASSASGYEQYF	TGTGCCAGCAGTGCGAGCGGCTACGAGCAGTACTTC
.	TRBJ1-1	TRBV25-1	.	CASSRGTGNTEAFF	TGTGCCAGCAGTCGCGGGACGGGGAACACTGAAGCTTTCTTT
.	TRBJ2-5	TRBV10-3	.	CAISESIRGETQYF	TGTGCCATCAGTGAGTCGATCAGAGGAGAGACCCAGTACTTC
.	TRBJ2-5	TRBV11-1	.	CASSLWSPRQETQYF	TGTGCCAGCAGCTTATGGTCCCCGCGTCAAGAGACCCAGTACTTC
.	TRBJ2-7	TRBV5-1	TRBD2	CASSSSGSNQEQYF	TGCGCCAGCAGCTCTAGCGGGAGTAATCAGGAGCAGTACTTC
.	TRBJ2-1	TRBV7-8	TRBD2	CASGLAGYNEQFF	TGTGCCAGCGGGCTAGCGGGATACAATGAGCAGTTCTTC
.	TRBJ1-1	TRBV5-6	.	CASSLDQGPNTEAFF	TGTGCCAGCAGCTTGGATCAGGGCCCAAACACTGAAGCTTTCTTT
.	TRBJ1-5	TRBV24-1	.	CATSDGGNQPQHF	TGTGCCACCAGTGATGGAGGGAATCAGCCCCAGCATTTT
.	TRBJ1-1	TRBV24-1	TRBD1	CATSDPATGNNTEAFF	TGTGCCACCAGTGACCCCGCGACAGGGAATAACACTGAAGCTTTCTTT
.	TRBJ1-5	TRBV28	TRBD1	CASRRGTGDSNQPQHF	TGTGCCAGCAGACGAGGGACAGGGGATAGCAATCAGCCCCAGCATTTT
.	TRBJ2-3	TRBV4-3	TRBD2	CASSQETSGMADTQYF	TGCGCCAGCAGCCAAGAGACTAGCGGGATGGCTGATACGCAGTATTTT
.	TRBJ1-1	TRBV6-5	.	CASSYSAAGETAFF	TGTGCCAGCAGTTACTCGGCGGCGGGGGAAACGGCTTTCTTT
few	TRBJ2-3	TRBV7-9	.	CASTWGRSTDTQYF	TGTGCCAGCACTTGGGGGCGTAGCACAGATACGCAGTATTTT
once	TRBJ1-3	TRBV11-2	.	CASSRGTSSGNTIYF	TGTGCCAGCAGCCGCGGGACCTCCTCTGGAAACACCATATATTTT
.	TRBJ1-2	TRBV6-6	TRBD1	CASTIIIGQGADGYTF	TGTGCCAGCACCATCATTATTGGACAGGGGGCTGATGGCTACACCTTC
.	TRBJ1-6	TRBV19	.	CATGRYRNSPLHF	TGTGCCACCGGGAGGTATCGTAATTCACCCCTCCACTTT
.	TRBJ2-5	TRBV4-3	.	CASSQEVGVSRGETQYF	TGCGCCAGCAGCCAAGAGGTCGGGGTATCGCGAGGAGAGACCCAGTACTTC
.	TRBJ1-1	TRBV6-5	.	CASSYGPGAFF	TGTGCCAGCAGTTATGGTCCAGGCGCTTTCTTT
.	TRBJ2-5	TRBV5-5	.	CASSFVETQYF	TGTGCCAGCAGCTTCGTGGAGACCCAGTACTTC
.	TRBJ2-3	TRBV4-3	.	CASSQGGGADTQYF	TGCGCCAGCAGCCAAGGAGGAGGGGCGGATACGCAGTATTTT
.	TRBJ2-1	TRBV7-3	TRBD2	CASSYLPLAGHTYNEQFF	TGTGCCAGCAGTTACCTCCCCCTAGCGGGCCATACCTACAATGAGCAGTTCTTC
.	TRBJ1-4	TRBV5-4	.	CASSWGQLNEKLFF	TGTGCCAGCAGCTGGGGGCAGCTTAATGAAAAACTGTTTTTT
few	TRBJ2-6	TRBV4-2	.	CASSQAGTGANVLTF	TGTGCCAGCAGCCAAGCCGGGACAGGGGCCAACGTCCTGACTTTC
few	TRBJ2-7	TRBV4-3	.	CASSQDRTGLYEQYF	TGCGCCAGCAGCCAAGATAGGACGGGATTATACGAGCAGTACTTC
.	TRBJ1-5	TRBV2	.	CASSPRGAGRNQPQHF	TGTGCCAGCAGCCCCCGAGGGGCAGGGAGGAATCAGCCCCAGCATTTT
.	TRBJ1-1	TRBV6-5	.	CASSLQGRLNTEAFF	TGTGCCAGCAGTTTACAGGGCAGATTGAACACTGAAGCTTTCTTT
.	TRBJ2-1	TRBV4-2	TRBD2	CASSQGDSGLAGVEQFF	TGTGCCAGCAGCCAAGGGGACTCGGGACTAGCGGGAGTTGAGCAGTTCTTC
.	TRBJ2-3	TRBV6-1	.	CASSEPPPVTDTQYF	TGTGCCAGCAGTGAACCACCGCCGGTCACAGATACGCAGTATTTT
.	TRBJ2-1	TRBV4-3	TRBD2	CASSHGGRAGNEQFF	TGCGCCAGCAGCCATGGCGGGAGGGCCGGGAATGAGCAGTTCTTC
once	TRBJ2-5	TRBV14	.	CASSYINRDAETQYF	TGTGCCAGCAGCTACATAAACAGGGATGCAGAGACCCAGTACTTC
.	TRBJ1-1	TRBV7-3	.	CASSLRGVGGAGNTEAFF	TGTGCCAGCAGCTTACGAGGGGTAGGGGGTGCTGGGAACACTGAAGCTTTCTTT
.	TRBJ2-7	TRBV27	.	CASSWEAPGEQYF	TGTGCCAGCAGTTGGGAGGCCCCGGGGGAGCAGTACTTC
.	TRBJ2-5	TRBV4-3	.	CASSQVYGSGETQYF	TGCGCCAGCAGCCAAGTGTACGGGAGTGGGGAGACCCAGTACTTC
.	TRBJ2-7	TRBV5-1	TRBD2	CASSPPGLAGGLDEQYF	TGCGCCAGCAGCCCGCCGGGACTAGCGGGAGGGCTGGACGAGCAGTACTTC
.	TRBJ2-2	TRBV5-1	.	CASDPGGNTGELFF	TGCGCCAGCGATCCAGGAGGGAACACCGGGGAGCTGTTTTTT
.	TRBJ1-5	TRBV28	TRBD1	CASSLEWTGIFQPQHF	TGTGCCAGCAGTTTAGAGTGGACAGGGATTTTTCAGCCCCAGCATTTT
few	TRBJ2-2	TRBV7-8	.	CASSPGTPGELFF	TGTGCCAGCAGCCCGGGGACACCCGGGGAGCTGTTTTTT
.	TRBJ1-5	TRBV11-2	.	CASSREGNQPQHF	TGTGCCAGCAGCCGAGAGGGAAATCAGCCCCAGCATTTT
.	TRBJ1-1	TRBV11-3	.	CASSRFGGTEAFF	TGTGCCAGCAGCCGGTTTGGGGGGACTGAAGCTTTCTTT
.	TRBJ1-5	TRBV2	.	CASSEAEHSNQPQHF	TGTGCCAGCAGTGAAGCTGAACATAGCAATCAGCCCCAGCATTTT
once	TRBJ2-4	TRBV7-2	.	CASSPTAKNIQYF	TGTGCCAGCAGTCCTACAGCCAAAAACATTCAGTACTTC
.	TRBJ2-5	TRBV24-1	.	CATSGPTSAETQYF	TGTGCCACCAGTGGTCCGACTAGTGCGGAGACCCAGTACTTC
.	TRBJ1-5	TRBV6-5	TRBD1	CASRYRQGGSNQPQHF	TGTGCCAGCAGATACAGACAGGGGGGTAGCAATCAGCCCCAGCATTTT
.	TRBJ2-7	TRBV5-1	.	CASSSTANEQYF	TGCGCCAGCAGCTCTACAGCCAACGAGCAGTACTTC
.	TRBJ1-1	TRBV4-2	.	CASSQDRRLDTEAFF	TGTGCCAGCAGCCAAGATCGGCGGTTGGACACTGAAGCTTTCTTT
.	TRBJ1-2	TRBV25-1	.	CASSDHLGQYGYTF	TGTGCCAGCAGTGACCATCTCGGACAGTATGGCTACACCTTC
.	TRBJ2-3	TRBV5-1	TRBD1	CASSLAWTGGSGDTQYF	TGCGCCAGCAGCTTGGCCTGGACAGGGGGGAGCGGAGATACGCAGTATTTT
.	TRBJ2-3	TRBV13	TRBD1	CASSLGQGVYTDTQYF	TGTGCCAGCAGCTTAGGGCAGGGGGTATACACAGATACGCAGTATTTT